One T cell receptor (beta chain) is described in this entry. Its antigen is undetermined. The primer mix had 60 Vbeta and 13 Jbeta primers. Clones were sequenced by immunoSEQ multiplex PCR, and TCRdb holds only the in-frame ones, with some missing. The sample totals fewer than 200,000 clones. This CDR3 spans 15 amino acids. Germline values: CDR1 SNHLY, CDR2 FYNNEI. The germline V and J ends were trimmed by 6 bases and 0 bases, with 14 bases remaining between them. The source of the sample is a study of cytomegalovirus exposure and HLA in healthy donors. Regarding the study as a whole: Later on, a genetic analysis was performed. It linked a missense variant in DCLRE1C with V- and J-gene trimming of TCR beta. Within a later analysis, the majority of CMV-associated TCR beta chains appeared HLA-restricted. The investigators catalogued some 160 TCR beta chains as cytomegalovirus-associated.

This receptor was obtained from a man younger than 45 in good health and CMV-seronegative. This chain links TRBV2 with TRBJ1-1; a weak D match, TRBD1 (5 bases). Specimen: PBMCs. The CDR3 loop is CASRKGGTVNTEAFF. The CDR3 coding sequence is TGTGCCAGCAGGAAGGGCGGGACCGTGAACACTGAAGCTTTCTTT.